These T cell receptor beta chains were read from a single sample in a study of T-cell memory formation after mild COVID-19. TCRdb analysed the 5' RACE reads with MiXCR anew, one entry per CDR3 protein. Seen here are about 200,000 distinct CDR3 sequences, 9.5% observed once, and the top ten hold about 3.8%. The material sequenced was PBMCs or a T cell subset sorted from them (not recorded which). These receptor sequences come from a man younger than 35 who had mild COVID-19 (a few samples of this study predate the infection). Cell type and time point are not known. The CDR3 runs from the conserved cysteine through the conserved F or W. D genes are given only for firm matches. Rows may omit the clone size; those that give it use once, few, many or a size class.

j_call,clone_size,v_call,d_call,cdr3_nt,cdr3_aa
TRBJ2-1,NA,TRBV11-1,TRBD2,TGTGCCAGCAGCTTAGTAGGACTAGCGTTCTACAATGAGCAGTTCTTC,CASSLVGLAFYNEQFF
TRBJ1-2,many,TRBV4-1,NA,TGCGCCAGCAGCCAGATTGGTTTTGGCTACACCTTC,CASSQIGFGYTF
TRBJ2-7,NA,TRBV19,NA,TGTGCCAGTAGTATTTCAGGGAGCTCCTACGAGCAGTACTTC,CASSISGSSYEQYF
TRBJ2-3,few,TRBV6-5,NA,TGTGCCAGCAGTTACGGAGGGCTGGGGGCGGATACGCAGTATTTT,CASSYGGLGADTQYF
TRBJ2-3,few,TRBV7-6,NA,TGTGCCAGCAGCTTAGACGGAAGGCCAGATACGCAGTATTTT,CASSLDGRPDTQYF
TRBJ1-1,NA,TRBV29-1,NA,TGCAGCCCCCCATTTTCTGAAGCTTTCTTT,CSPPFSEAFF
TRBJ2-5,NA,TRBV4-1,TRBD1,TGCGCCAGCAGCCAAGCACCGGGACAGGGATGGGAGACCCAGTACTTC,CASSQAPGQGWETQYF
TRBJ2-5,NA,TRBV5-1,TRBD1,TGCGCCAGCAGCCGCGACAGGGTTCAGACCCAGTACTTC,CASSRDRVQTQYF
TRBJ2-3,NA,TRBV5-4,NA,TGTGCCAGCAGCTTCGGCGGGTGGAAAACAGATACGCAGTATTTT,CASSFGGWKTDTQYF
TRBJ2-7,NA,TRBV9,TRBD2,TGTGCCAGCAGCGTGACCGGGGGGGCCTTTTACGAGCAGTACTTC,CASSVTGGAFYEQYF
TRBJ1-1,NA,TRBV2,TRBD1,TGTGCCAGCAACCAACAGGGGGCGAGTGAAGCTTTCTTT,CASNQQGASEAFF
TRBJ2-5,NA,TRBV6-5,NA,TGTGCCAGCAGTTACATAGGCCATACAGTTGAGACCCAGTACTTC,CASSYIGHTVETQYF
TRBJ1-1,few,TRBV6-5,NA,TGTGCCAGCAGTTACAGGGGGGTCACCACTGAAGCTTTCTTT,CASSYRGVTTEAFF
TRBJ1-2,few,TRBV6-2/TRBV6-3,NA,TGTGCCAGCGTGGGATCCGCCAACTATGGCTACACCTTC,CASVGSANYGYTF
TRBJ2-3,NA,TRBV5-4,NA,TGTGCCAGCAGCTTGGAAGAGGCAGATACGCAGTATTTT,CASSLEEADTQYF
TRBJ2-2,few,TRBV20-1,TRBD2,TGCAGTGCTCGCAGACTAGCGGGTTTGAACACCGGGGAGCTGTTTTTT,CSARRLAGLNTGELFF
TRBJ1-1,NA,TRBV3-1,NA,TGTGCCAGCAGCCAGAGCTGGATGAACACTGAAGCTTTCTTT,CASSQSWMNTEAFF
TRBJ1-6,NA,TRBV7-2,NA,TGTGCCAGCAGCCCGCAGGGGCAGGGGTCACCCCTCCACTTT,CASSPQGQGSPLHF
TRBJ2-2,many,TRBV5-1,NA,TGCGCCAGCAGCGATTACACCGGGGAGCTGTTTTTT,CASSDYTGELFF
TRBJ2-2,many,TRBV7-7,NA,TGTGCCAGCAGCTTAGAAGGCAGGGGTAACACCGGGGAGCTGTTTTTT,CASSLEGRGNTGELFF
TRBJ1-1,NA,TRBV5-1,NA,TGCGCCAGCAGCTTGGCCGCCGGTACGTTGAACACTGAAGCTTTCTTT,CASSLAAGTLNTEAFF
TRBJ2-7,few,TRBV5-1,TRBD1,TGCGCCAGCAGCTTGGAGCCGGGCGGACAGGGCGGCGAGCAGTACTTC,CASSLEPGGQGGEQYF
TRBJ2-5,few,TRBV11-2,TRBD2,TGTGCCAGCAGCTTAGGAGGACTAGCGGGGGGTGAGACCCAGTACTTC,CASSLGGLAGGETQYF
TRBJ2-1,few,TRBV6-5,NA,TGTGCCAGCAGCCAAGAGGACTCTCAGCAGTTCTTC,CASSQEDSQQFF
TRBJ2-1,NA,TRBV2,NA,TGTGCCAGCACGGAGTCCAATGAGCAGTTCTTC,CASTESNEQFF
TRBJ1-4,few,TRBV12-3/TRBV12-4,TRBD1,TGTGCCAGCAGTCTGAGGACAGGGTTCACCGAACTGTTTTTT,CASSLRTGFTELFF
TRBJ2-7,few,TRBV5-1,NA,TGCGCCAGCAGCCCCCGGCGGCCAGGGGCCGAGCAGTACTTC,CASSPRRPGAEQYF
TRBJ2-3,once,TRBV3-1,NA,TGTGCCAGCAGCCAGATAGGAACAGATACGCAGTATTTT,CASSQIGTDTQYF